The 22 T cell receptor beta chains in this list originate from one sample, sequenced in a study of vaccination effects on CD4 cells after COVID-19. Generated by immunoSEQ multiplex PCR, the TCRdb table keeps only in-frame clones and is missing some. Here the sample spans about 74,000 clones, roughly 80% being singletons. The antigens of these receptors remain unknown. It was after roughly 11 days of culture that CD4+ T cells were isolated. Sequenced material: CD4+ T cells from PBMCs cultured without peptide, taken before COVID-19 vaccination. These TCRs come from a human donor who received a COVID-19 vaccine.

The chain carries TRBV7-2 and TRBJ1-3; D call uncertain. This CDR3 comprises 14 residues. Trimming removed 3 bases from V and 0 bases from J, with 6 bases in between. Germline assignment: CDR1 SGHTA and CDR2 FQGNSA. The CDR3 region is CASSFDSSGNTIYF. CDR3 sequence (DNA): TGTGCCAGCAGCTTCGACTCCTCTGGAAACACCATATATTTT. The full variable domain, with the rest looked up from reference TRBV7-2 and TRBJ1-3, is GAGVSQSPSNKVTEKGKDVELRCDPISGHTALYWYRQSLGQGLEFLIYFQGNSAPDKSGLPSDRFSAERTGGSVSTLTIQRTQQEDSAVYLCASSFDSSGNTIYFGEGSWLTVV.

The chain is built from TRBV5-1 and TRBJ2-5, with 9 bases that match TRBD1. This CDR3 region has 14 residues. J gave up 5 bases and V 3 bases, and 5 bases lay outside the gene matches. The V gene's germline CDR1 is SGHRS and CDR2 YFSETQ. Written as DNA, the CDR3 is TGCGCCAGCAGCTGGGGACAGGGTCGGGAGACCCAGTACTTC. Amino acid sequence: CASSWGQGRETQYF. The full variable domain, rest sourced from reference TRBV5-1 and TRBJ2-5, is KAGVTQTPRYLIKTRGQQVTLSCSPISGHRSVSWYQQTPGQGLQFLFEYFSETQRNKGNFPGRFSGRQFSNSRSEMNVSTLELGDSALYLCASSWGQGRETQYFGPGTRLLVL.

The rearrangement joins TRBV3-1 (or the pseudogene TRBV3-2) to TRBJ2-4; TRBD1 matches at 10 bases. The CDR3 is made up of 17 amino acids. Per the germline V gene, CDR1 is LGHDT and CDR2 is YNNKEL (reference sequence). After removal of 7 bases from V and 8 bases from J, the junction contained 17 bases not matched to a gene. The CDR3 loop is CASTPPGTGAPCHIQYF. CDR3 DNA: TGTGCCAGCACCCCACCCGGGACAGGGGCCCCGTGCCACATTCAGTACTTC.

This clone was recorded a few times. The V and J genes are TRBV7-2 and TRBJ1-4; D unclear. From germline, CDR1 is SGHTA and CDR2 FQGNSA. The CDR3 contains 17 residues. The ends were cut back, 5 bases at V and 8 bases at J, with 24 bases in the middle. CDR3 bases: TGTGCCAGCAGCCCAACTATTAATTACATGGTGGGAGAAAAACTGTTTTTT. Its translation is CASSPTINYMVGEKLFF. Supplemented by reference TRBV7-2 and TRBJ1-4, the full variable domain reads GAGVSQSPSNKVTEKGKDVELRCDPISGHTALYWYRQSLGQGLEFLIYFQGNSAPDKSGLPSDRFSAERTGGSVSTLTIQRTQQEDSAVYLCASSPTINYMVGEKLFFGSGTQLSVL.

This clone was detected only once. Here the CDR3 DNA reads TGTGCCAGCAGCCCTAATGTTGACGATACGCAGTATTTT. This codes for CASSPNVDDTQYF. J is TRBJ2-3 and V is TRBV9, with D hard to call. The CDR3 runs 13 residues. V shed 4 bases and J shed 6 bases, with 12 bases lying between them. The germline V gene encodes CDR1 SGDLS and CDR2 YYNGEE.

The chain employs TRBV6-6 and TRBJ1-1; TRBD1 is a possible D gene (6 bases). Germline CDR1 is MNHNY and CDR2 is SVGAGI (reference sequence). The CDR3 loop spans 15 amino acids. V lost 3 bases and J 4 bases, leaving 15 bases between the germline ends. Written as DNA, the CDR3 is TGTGCCAGCAGTTATCCGTCCGGGGGCTTCACTGAAGCTTTCTTT. Residues: CASSYPSGGFTEAFF.

The chain combines TRBV6-5 with TRBJ2-5; TRBD1 is a possible D gene (6 bases). V lost 5 bases and J 4 bases, leaving 14 bases between the germline ends. The CDR3 is 14 residues long. Germline values: CDR1 MNHEY, CDR2 SVGAGI. CDR3 nucleotides: TGTGCCAGCAGTCCCCAGGACAGAAGAGAGACCCAGTACTTC. As protein: CASSPQDRRETQYF.

The chain joins TRBV4-1 to TRBJ1-6, with 7 bases fitting TRBD1. V lost 4 bases to trimming and J lost 7 bases; unmatched junction nucleotides: 7. The length of the CDR3 is 15 residues. The germline CDR1 and CDR2 sequences are MGHRA and YSYEKL. CDR3 coding DNA: TGCGCCAGCAGCCCACAGGGGCGGGGGAATTCACCCCTCCACTTT. Its translation: CASSPQGRGNSPLHF.

This clone was observed a single time. The genes are TRBV6-4 and TRBJ2-1; 10 nucleotides align to TRBD2. After removal of 4 bases from V and 14 bases from J, the junction contained 8 bases not matched to a gene. The CDR3 loop spans 13 amino acids. Germline V lookup: CDR1 MRHNA, CDR2 SNTAGT. The CDR3 spells CASSADTGTSEFF. DNA of the CDR3: TGTGCCAGCAGTGCCGACACCGGGACTAGCGAGTTCTTC.

This rearrangement joins TRBV18 to TRBJ2-3; 12 positions agree with TRBD1. In germline, CDR1 is KGHSH, CDR2 LQKENI. V lost 0 bases and J lost 5; bases outside the gene matches: 3. There are 16 residues in the CDR3. The CDR3 DNA reads TGTGCCAGCTCACCACCGGGACAGGGGGCGGGAGATACGCAGTATTTT. Amino acid sequence: CASSPPGQGAGDTQYF.

J is TRBJ1-1 and V is TRBV20-1; D unclear. V lost 5 bases and J lost 7, with 11 bases in between. The CDR3 extends over 11 amino acids. Per germline, CDR1 DFQATT and CDR2 SNEGSKA (reference sequence). The CDR3 sequence is CSAGPLVEAFF. The CDR3 nucleotides read TGCAGTGCTGGGCCGTTGGTTGAAGCTTTCTTT.

The gene calls are TRBV5-6 and TRBJ1-2; the match to TRBD1 covers 7 bases. This CDR3 has 14 residues. After removal of 0 bases from V and 4 bases from J, the junction contained 3 bases not matched to a gene. Per germline, CDR1 SGHDT and CDR2 YYEEEE. The DNA of the CDR3 is TGTGCCAGCAGCTTGGCGGGACAGAGCTATGGCTACACCTTC. Its protein is CASSLAGQSYGYTF.

The gene calls are TRBV7-3 and TRBJ2-5; 7 bases agree with TRBD1. The germline V gene encodes CDR1 SGHTA and CDR2 FQGTGA. The CDR3 is 13 residues long. Germline trimming cut 3 bases from V and 7 bases from J; bases unmatched to any gene: 5. CDR3: CASSFSEGATQYF. The DNA of the CDR3 is TGTGCCAGCAGCTTTTCTGAGGGGGCGACCCAGTACTTC.

The rearrangement uses TRBV5-6 and TRBJ1-4, with D possibly matching TRBD1 (5 bases). V was cut by 0 bases and J by 10 bases, with 13 bases left in between. Germline CDR1 SGHDT, CDR2 YYEEEE. The CDR3 runs to 14 residues. CDR3 coding DNA: TGTGCCAGCAGCTTGGGGCAGGGAGTTGGAAAACTGTTTTTT. It encodes CASSLGQGVGKLFF.

The rearrangement links TRBV11-2 to TRBJ1-6, with D uncertain. V was clipped by 5 bases and J by 8 bases, with 4 bases between them. The germline V gene has CDR1 SGHAT and CDR2 FQNNGV. The CDR3 has 11 residues. The CDR3 DNA is TGTGCCAGCAGCCAAGATTCACCCCTCCACTTT. As protein: CASSQDSPLHF.

This chain uses TRBV6-6 with TRBJ2-1; D unresolved. Trimming removed 10 bases at V and 0 bases at J, with 13 bases between. CDR1 MNHNY and CDR2 SVGAGI come from the germline V gene (reference sequence). The CDR3 totals 14 residues. CDR3: CAISPGSSYNEQFF. CDR3 in DNA: TGTGCCATCAGCCCGGGCAGCTCCTACAATGAGCAGTTCTTC.

This clone was seen only a few times. V usage is TRBV6-5 and J usage is TRBJ1-1; 7 bases fit TRBD1. From germline, CDR1 is MNHEY and CDR2 SVGAGI. V lost 6 bases and J lost 4; bases outside the gene matches: 5. This CDR3 has 13 residues. Here the CDR3 reads CASRQGDGTEAFF. Written as DNA, the CDR3 is TGTGCCAGCAGGCAGGGGGACGGCACTGAAGCTTTCTTT.

A single count supports this clone. The rearrangement joins TRBV9 to TRBJ2-1, with D possibly being TRBD2 (6 bases). The germline V gene encodes CDR1 SGDLS and CDR2 YYNGEE. CDR3 size: 15 residues. The V end lost 3 bases, the J end lost 11 bases, and 21 bases lay between the germline ends. The CDR3 nucleotides read TGTGCCAGCAGCGACGGGCGGGGACGGTCCCAGAAGCAGTTCTTC. Amino acid sequence: CASSDGRGRSQKQFF.

The chain employs TRBV5-1 and TRBJ1-2, with unresolved D. This CDR3 is built from 13 residues. The V and J ends lost 2 bases and 3 bases respectively, with 8 bases between them. The V gene's germline CDR1 is SGHRS and CDR2 YFSETQ. CDR3 loop: CASSLMTDYGYTF. The CDR3 DNA sequence: TGCGCCAGCAGCTTAATGACGGACTATGGCTACACCTTC.

This chain connects TRBV5-6 to TRBJ2-1; TRBD2 matches at 8 bases. The CDR3 runs to 15 residues. V shed 0 bases and J 7 bases; nucleotides not matched to a gene: 6. CDR1 is SGHDT and CDR2 is YYEEEE in the germline V gene. Here the CDR3 reads CASSLAGGPINEQFF. The CDR3 DNA is TGTGCCAGCAGCTTGGCGGGGGGGCCAATAAATGAGCAGTTCTTC.

The V and J genes are TRBV30 and TRBJ1-6; 7 positions agree with TRBD1. With 2 bases clipped from V and 4 bases from J, the junction kept 2 bases outside the gene matches. Germline V gives CDR1 GTSNPN, CDR2 SVGIG (reference sequence). CDR3 length: 14 amino acids. The CDR3 is CAWSPQGYNSPLHF. CDR3 nucleotide sequence: TGTGCCTGGAGTCCACAGGGGTATAATTCACCCCTCCACTTT.

The CDR3 here is CASSVQGGEETQYF. The CDR3, as DNA: TGTGCCAGCAGTGTTCAGGGGGGAGAAGAGACCCAGTACTTC. The chain has TRBV6-4 and TRBJ2-5, with D possibly being TRBD1 (7 bases). The CDR3 spans 14 residues. Trimming took off 4 bases at V and 3 bases at J, with 12 bases between the two ends. CDR1 MRHNA and CDR2 SNTAGT come from the germline V gene.